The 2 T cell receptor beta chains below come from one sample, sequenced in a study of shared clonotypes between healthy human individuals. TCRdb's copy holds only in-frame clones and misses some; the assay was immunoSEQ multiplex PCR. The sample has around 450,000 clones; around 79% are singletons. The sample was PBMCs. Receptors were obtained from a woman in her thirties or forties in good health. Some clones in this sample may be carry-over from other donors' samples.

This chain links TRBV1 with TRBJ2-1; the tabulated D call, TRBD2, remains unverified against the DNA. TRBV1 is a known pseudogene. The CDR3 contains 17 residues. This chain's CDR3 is CTSSLGIPAGGPNEQFF. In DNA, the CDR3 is TGCACCAGCAGCCTCGGAATCCCAGCGGGAGGGCCGAATGAGCAGTTCTTC.

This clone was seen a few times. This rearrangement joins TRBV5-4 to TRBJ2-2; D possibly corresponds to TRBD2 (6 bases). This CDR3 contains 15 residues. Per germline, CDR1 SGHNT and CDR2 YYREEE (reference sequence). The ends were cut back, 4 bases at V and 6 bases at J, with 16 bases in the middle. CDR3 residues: CASSRDSFGAGELFF. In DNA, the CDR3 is TGTGCCAGCAGCCGGGACTCTTTTGGTGCCGGGGAGCTGTTTTTT.